The source of this TCR beta chain is a study of cytomegalovirus exposure and HLA in healthy donors. This CDR3 has 16 residues. Germline-derived CDR1 and CDR2 are MNHEY and SVGAGI. Trimming took 0 bases from V and 0 from J; bases not matched to a gene: 3. For this clone: As yet, its antigen is unknown.

Regarding the study as a whole: Later analysis placed DRB1 highest and HLA-C lowest in TCR association rates, which differed by HLA locus. Under in vitro conditions, three CMV-associated chains were confirmed as specific for CMV antigens. TCR beta chains numbering some 160 were designated cytomegalovirus-associated.

Researchers ran the PCR with 60 Vbeta and 13 Jbeta primers. Using immunoSEQ multiplex PCR, the repertoire was profiled, and TCRdb retains in-frame clones only, with some absent. The table shows approximately 140,000 clones, with about three quarters occurring only once. V and J are TRBV6-5 and TRBJ2-3; 7 nucleotides align to TRBD1. The receptor was isolated from a woman aged 40 to 55 in good health and CMV-seronegative. Material for sequencing was PBMCs. This CDR3 reads CASSYSRGPSTDTQYF. The CDR3, as DNA: TGTGCCAGCAGTTACTCTAGGGGGCCTAGCACAGATACGCAGTATTTT.